The clone carrying this T cell receptor (beta chain) was found a few times. Its target is unknown. The sample is drawn from a study of CD8 T cells in ankylosing spondylitis. Study observations and caveats: It was reported that disease-linked clones were significantly enriched in matched ankylosing spondylitis synovial fluid.

The junction had 4 bases not matched to a gene; V was cut back by 7 bases and J by 0 bases. This CDR3 has 15 residues. The germline CDR1 and CDR2 sequences are MNHNS and SASEGT. One entry per CDR3 protein, called by TCRdb with MiXCR from the 5' RACE reads. The sample consists of some 200,000 distinct CDR3 sequences, roughly 25% of them appearing once. Input material: blood, either unsorted or a sorted T cell fraction (not recorded which). The source is a male donor with ankylosing spondylitis or in good health (not recorded which). The V and J genes are TRBV6-1 and TRBJ2-1; 9 nucleotides match TRBD2. The CDR3 sequence is CASTRSGSSYNEQFF. The CDR3, as DNA: TGTGCCAGCACCCGTAGCGGGAGCTCCTACAATGAGCAGTTCTTC.